These 18 T cell receptor beta chains share one sample of origin, sequenced in a study of blood T cell repertoires in COVID-19 (dated by TCRdb to the early 2020s). The library was made by the immunoSEQ multiplex PCR assay. TCRdb's version of the immuneACCESS table is confined to in-frame rearrangements and falls short of the full clone set. An unresolved V gene accounts for under half of the shortfall where checked; the remainder is of unknown origin. This sample lists 120,000 or so clones; 80% were detected once. Of the sample, 20% to 30% falls within the top ten clones. Sequenced sample: peripheral blood. The receptors here all came from a human donor in a cohort sampled during active COVID-19.

In the case of this clone: Different DNA sequences within this sample yield the same CDR3. This chain links TRBV7-2 with TRBJ1-2; 8 positions agree with TRBD1. CDR3 length equals 15 residues. The V gene's germline CDR1 is SGHTA and CDR2 FQGNSA. J was trimmed by 4 bases and V by 5 bases; bases with no gene match: 9. The CDR3 nucleotides read TGTGCCAGCAGCCCAGACAGGGGCTTATCCTATGGCTACACCTTC. It codes for CASSPDRGLSYGYTF.

This chain connects TRBV7-2 to TRBJ1-1; D gene unclear. The CDR3 loop spans 15 amino acids. Trimming took 0 bases from V and 0 from J, leaving 8 bases between them. Germline CDR1 and CDR2: SGHTA and FQGNSA. CDR3 DNA: TGTGCCAGCAGCTTAGCTGCCAGATTGAACACTGAAGCTTTCTTT. It translates to CASSLAARLNTEAFF.

This chain links TRBV5-1 with TRBJ2-7; D gene unclear. The germline V gene has CDR1 SGHRS and CDR2 YFSETQ. The V end lost 4 bases, the J end lost 7 bases, and 24 bases lay between the germline ends. The CDR3 consists of 16 residues. As DNA, the CDR3 is TGCGCCAGCAGCGGAACGGGTGGCGGTTGGTTGGAAGAGCAGTACTTC. Translated, it gives CASSGTGGGWLEEQYF.

The chain carries TRBV19 and TRBJ1-2; D gene ambiguous. V gave up 10 bases and J gave up 1 base, with 7 bases separating them. Per germline, CDR1 LNHDA and CDR2 SQIVND (reference sequence). CDR3 length: 11 residues. Here the CDR3 reads CATTGNYGYTF. In DNA, the CDR3 is TGTGCCACCACTGGTAACTATGGCTACACCTTC.

The chain joins TRBV28 to TRBJ2-7, with D perhaps TRBD2 (6 bases). The length of the CDR3 is 13 residues. The germline V gene has CDR1 MDHEN and CDR2 SYDVKM. The ends were cut back, 6 bases at V and 2 bases at J, with 11 bases in the middle. As DNA, the CDR3 is TGTGCCAGCAGCACAGGCGGGACCTACGAGCAGTACTTC. As protein: CASSTGGTYEQYF.

This clone has a single count. The V and J genes are TRBV27 and TRBJ2-6, with 10 bases lining up with TRBD1. This CDR3 region has 19 residues. Germline trimming cut 2 bases from V and 1 base from J; bases unmatched to any gene: 8. Looked up from germline, CDR1 is MNHEY and CDR2 is SMNVEV (reference sequence). In DNA form, the CDR3 reads TGTGCCAGCAGTTTACGGAGACAGGGGGCGATGTCTGGGGCCAACGTCCTGACTTTC. It yields the protein CASSLRRQGAMSGANVLTF.

The genes are TRBV3-1 (or the pseudogene TRBV3-2) and TRBJ2-7; no definite D call. CDR3 length equals 13 residues. Germline CDR1 is LGHDT and CDR2 is YNNKEL (reference sequence). The V gene lost 1 base and the J gene lost 3 bases, with 7 bases spanning the gap. CDR3 sequence: CASSQATGYEQYF. CDR3 bases: TGTGCCAGCAGCCAAGCGACGGGCTACGAGCAGTACTTC.

V is TRBV29-1 and J is TRBJ1-2; D call uncertain. The germline CDR1 and CDR2 sequences are SQVTM and ANQGSEA. The V end was cut by 7 bases, the J end by 4 bases, with 10 bases between. The CDR3 consists of 11 residues. The CDR3 DNA reads TGCAGCGCCTACAGAGTCTATGGCTACACCTTC. Translated, it gives CSAYRVYGYTF.

Note on this clone: Other DNA sequences from this sample encode an identical CDR3 as well. The chain is built from TRBV7-2 and TRBJ2-1; 14 positions match TRBD2. Trimming at V came to 4 bases and at J to 7 bases, leaving 3 bases not matched to a gene. The CDR3 sequence is 15 residues long. Germline V CDR1 and CDR2: SGHTA, FQGNSA. The CDR3 nucleotides read TGTGCCAGCAGCTCGGGACTAGCGGGGGTTAATGAGCAGTTCTTC. The encoded protein is CASSSGLAGVNEQFF.

Only a few counts were recorded for this clone. The rearrangement joins TRBV5-6 to TRBJ2-2; 10 bases align to TRBD2. From germline, CDR1 is SGHDT and CDR2 YYEEEE. The J segment lost 1 base and the V segment lost 4 bases, leaving 4 bases of the junction unmatched. This CDR3 has 16 amino acids. CDR3 sequence: CASSRGLAENTGELFF. The DNA for the CDR3 is TGTGCCAGCAGCCGCGGACTAGCGGAGAACACCGGGGAGCTGTTTTTT.

The rearrangement joins TRBV20-1 to TRBJ2-5; no reliable D call. This CDR3 spans 11 amino acids. V lost 7 bases and J 1 base, leaving 7 bases between the germline ends. The germline gives CDR1 DFQATT, CDR2 SNEGSKA (reference sequence). This CDR3 reads CSGQIQETQYF. CDR3 DNA: TGCAGTGGTCAGATCCAAGAGACCCAGTACTTC.

The chain employs TRBV28 and TRBJ1-6; TRBD1 matches 8 bases. CDR1 is MDHEN, CDR2 SYDVKM, per germline. V trimming: 3 bases; J trimming: 10 bases; junction bases outside the gene matches: 11. This CDR3 is 16 amino acids long. The CDR3, as DNA: TGTGCCAGCAGTTTCCCTCATACAGGGGGAGGATCACCCCTCCACTTT. Protein: CASSFPHTGGGSPLHF.

This chain joins TRBV28 and TRBJ2-4, with D tentatively TRBD2 (6 bases). V was pared by 5 bases and J by 3 bases, with 17 bases between. The CDR3 sequence is 16 residues long. The V gene's germline CDR1 is MDHEN and CDR2 SYDVKM. The CDR3 loop reads CASSPGGGGYKNIQYF. The CDR3 DNA follows: TGTGCCAGCAGTCCCGGGGGTGGGGGATACAAAAACATTCAGTACTTC.

The rearrangement uses TRBV7-8 and TRBJ2-1; TRBD2 agrees at 8 bases. V lost 5 bases, J lost 10 bases, and 13 bases stayed unmatched. This CDR3 spans 15 amino acids. Germline CDR1 reads SGHVS; CDR2 reads FQNEAQ. DNA of the CDR3: TGTGCCAGCAGCGACCCCTCCGGGAGGGCAGGGGAGCAGTTCTTC. Its translation: CASSDPSGRAGEQFF.

This rearrangement joins TRBV28 to TRBJ1-1; TRBD1 might be the D (6 bases). Trimming took 5 bases from V and 10 from J, leaving 20 bases between them. CDR3 length equals 14 residues. Germline CDR1 MDHEN, CDR2 SYDVKM. In nucleotides, the CDR3 is TGTGCCAGCAGTACCGAAACAGGGTCCGGCCGAGCTTTCTTT. This sequence encodes CASSTETGSGRAFF.

The chain links TRBV9 to TRBJ2-5, with a possible D match to TRBD1 (5 bases). Germline CDR1 and CDR2: SGDLS and YYNGEE. The length of the CDR3 is 14 residues. Trimming pared 2 bases from V and 1 base from J, leaving 9 bases between. CDR3 bases: TGTGCCAGCAGCGTGACAGCAGTCCAAGAGACCCAGTACTTC. It codes for CASSVTAVQETQYF.

This clone was found a few times. The chain carries TRBV19 and TRBJ1-1; 8 nucleotides align to TRBD1. Looked up from germline, CDR1 is LNHDA and CDR2 is SQIVND (reference sequence). The CDR3 covers 17 residues. V shed 3 bases and J 3 bases; nucleotides not matched to a gene: 12. CDR3 residues: CASSIRNVRGLYTEAFF. The CDR3 bases are TGTGCCAGTAGTATCAGAAACGTCAGGGGGCTGTACACTGAAGCTTTCTTT.

This clone was seen at least ten times. The J gene is TRBJ1-2, the V gene TRBV7-8, with D possibly TRBD1 on 5 matching bases. The germline gives CDR1 SGHVS, CDR2 FQNEAQ. Trimming removed 4 bases at V and 6 bases at J, with 27 bases between. CDR3 size: 18 residues. In nucleotides, the CDR3 is TGTGCCAGCAGCTCGAGAGATTGGGGTTTAGTGGGGCAGGATGGCTACACCTTC. Translation gives CASSSRDWGLVGQDGYTF.